These T cell receptor beta chains were read from a single sample in a study of monozygotic twins with inflammatory bowel disease. One entry per CDR3 protein, without DNA, is what TCRdb gives after re-calling the 5' RACE reads. Its listing shows about 300,000 distinct CDR3 sequences. The sequencing input was blood. The receptors were sampled from a human donor with ulcerative colitis or Crohn's disease, or a healthy co-twin of an affected twin (not recorded which). Both conserved end residues are part of each CDR3. Fields, in order: V gene, J gene, CDR3 protein.

>TRBV24-1|TRBJ2-1
CATSEPGTGSVGEQFF
>TRBV7-2|TRBJ2-5
CASSTTAGLGETQYF
>TRBV20-1|TRBJ2-2
CSAPQTSGRGELFF
>TRBV12-3/TRBV12-4|TRBJ1-2
CASSTRVTGGGYGYTF
>TRBV6-1|TRBJ2-7
CASSPLAGGMLSQYF
>TRBV12-3/TRBV12-4|TRBJ1-6
CASSRRDSASPLHF
>TRBV20-1|TRBJ2-1
CSPTSGTFPRHEQFF
>TRBV7-8|TRBJ2-1
CASSPKRGAFSYNEQFF
>TRBV7-3|TRBJ2-1
CASSSTPRGRYQNEQFF
>TRBV4-2|TRBJ2-6
CASSQEAGGYSGANVLTF
>TRBV12-3/TRBV12-4|TRBJ1-6
CASARSGYNSPLHF
>TRBV6-1|TRBJ2-3
CASTVGWARTDTQYF
>TRBV20-1|TRBJ2-3
CSARDQGTDTQYF
>TRBV29-1|TRBJ2-1
CSVAPSMGNEQFF
>TRBV7-2|TRBJ2-3
CASSTVIAVKVADTQYF
>TRBV20-1|TRBJ1-2
CSATEPGTHYGYTF
>TRBV3-1|TRBJ1-6
CASRRTGTEHSPLHF
>TRBV6-5|TRBJ1-2
CASSYTRGGATGYTF
>TRBV11-2|TRBJ2-3
CASSLDVGGTDTQYF
>TRBV7-2|TRBJ1-2
CASSSDPNYGYTF
>TRBV2|TRBJ1-2
CASSDGGTAVYGYTF
>TRBV25-1|TRBJ1-6
CASSLPGQGNSPLHF
>TRBV2|TRBJ2-2
CASTGGGTGELFF
>TRBV12-3/TRBV12-4|TRBJ2-4
CASSNRGVAKNIQYF
>TRBV6-1|TRBJ2-7
CASMVVGLANGEQYF
>TRBV7-2|TRBJ2-7
CASSPDRDHEQYF
>TRBV5-4|TRBJ2-7
CASSSEGQGNWYEQYF
>TRBV9|TRBJ2-5
CASSVMEGQGWETQYF
>TRBV11-2|TRBJ2-3
CASSSDVFSGTSTDTQYF
>TRBV2|TRBJ2-7
CASSDPRDSSYEQYF
>TRBV5-5|TRBJ2-1
CASSETTSSYNEQFF
>TRBV18|TRBJ2-7
CASSPFLQGDSGEQYF
>TRBV4-3|TRBJ2-7
CASSRSWDRDSYEQYF
>TRBV7-3|TRBJ1-6
CASSFRDNWDSYNSPLHF
>TRBV7-9|TRBJ1-5
CASGWGQPQHF
>TRBV21-1|TRBJ2-1
CASSSRPGYEYNEQFF
>TRBV7-8|TRBJ1-2
CASSLPRARGLNYGYTF
>TRBV6-4|TRBJ2-2
CASSDRGTGELFF
>TRBV11-2|TRBJ2-3
CASSLGGLAGGPGIDTQYF
>TRBV20-1|TRBJ2-5
CSARAGETQYF
>TRBV24-1|TRBJ2-7
CATSDPSGTGAIHEQYF
>TRBV5-5|TRBJ1-4
CASSFSVRVTNEKLFF
>TRBV10-3|TRBJ2-7
CAINPSGSYEQYF
>TRBV2|TRBJ2-5
CASRVGAPQETQYF
>TRBV12-3/TRBV12-4|TRBJ1-1
CASSFTTEAFF
>TRBV5-1|TRBJ1-2
CASSLGGGTYGYTF
>TRBV25-1|TRBJ2-3
CASSATPPSTDTQYF
>TRBV29-1|TRBJ2-1
CSVPGTAQTEQFF
>TRBV15|TRBJ2-7
CATSRIGQGRSYEQYF
>TRBV9|TRBJ1-2
CASSVSLTNYGYTF